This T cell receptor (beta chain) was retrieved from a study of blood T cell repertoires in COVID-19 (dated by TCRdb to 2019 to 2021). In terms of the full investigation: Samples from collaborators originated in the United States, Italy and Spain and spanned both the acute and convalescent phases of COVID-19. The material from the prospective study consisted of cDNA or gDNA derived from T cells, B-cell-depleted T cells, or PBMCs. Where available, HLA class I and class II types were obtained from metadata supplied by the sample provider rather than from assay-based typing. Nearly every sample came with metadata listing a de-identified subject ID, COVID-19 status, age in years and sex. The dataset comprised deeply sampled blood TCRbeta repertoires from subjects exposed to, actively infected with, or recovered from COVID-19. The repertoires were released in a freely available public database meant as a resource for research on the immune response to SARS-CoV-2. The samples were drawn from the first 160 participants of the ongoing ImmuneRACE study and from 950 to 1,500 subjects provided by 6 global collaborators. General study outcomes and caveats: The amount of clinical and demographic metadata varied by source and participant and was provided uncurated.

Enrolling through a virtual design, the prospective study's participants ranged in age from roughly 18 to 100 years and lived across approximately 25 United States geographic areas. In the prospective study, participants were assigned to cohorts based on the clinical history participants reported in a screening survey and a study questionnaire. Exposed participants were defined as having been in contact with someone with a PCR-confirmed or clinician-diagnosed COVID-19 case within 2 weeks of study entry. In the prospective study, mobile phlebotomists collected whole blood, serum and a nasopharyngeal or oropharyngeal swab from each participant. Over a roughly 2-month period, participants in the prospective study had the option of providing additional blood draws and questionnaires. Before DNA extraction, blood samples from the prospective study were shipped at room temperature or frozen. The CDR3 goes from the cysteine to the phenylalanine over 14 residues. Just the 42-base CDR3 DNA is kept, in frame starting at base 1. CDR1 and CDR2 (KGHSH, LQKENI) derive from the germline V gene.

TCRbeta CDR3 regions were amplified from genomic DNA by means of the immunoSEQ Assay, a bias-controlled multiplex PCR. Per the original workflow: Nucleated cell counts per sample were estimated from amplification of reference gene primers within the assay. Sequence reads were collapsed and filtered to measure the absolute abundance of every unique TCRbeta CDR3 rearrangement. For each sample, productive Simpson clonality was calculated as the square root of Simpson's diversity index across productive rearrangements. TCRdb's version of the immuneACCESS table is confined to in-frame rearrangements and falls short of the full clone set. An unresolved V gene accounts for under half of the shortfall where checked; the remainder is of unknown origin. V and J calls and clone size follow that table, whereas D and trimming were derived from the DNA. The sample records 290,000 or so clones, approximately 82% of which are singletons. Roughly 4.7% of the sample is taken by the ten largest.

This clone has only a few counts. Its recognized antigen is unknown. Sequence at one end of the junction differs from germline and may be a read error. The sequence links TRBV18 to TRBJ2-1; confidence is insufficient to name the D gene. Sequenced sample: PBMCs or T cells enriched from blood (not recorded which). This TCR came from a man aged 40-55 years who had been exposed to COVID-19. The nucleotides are TGTGCCAGCTCACCATCCGTTTCCTCCAATGAGCAGTTCTTC. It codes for CASSPSVSSNEQFF.